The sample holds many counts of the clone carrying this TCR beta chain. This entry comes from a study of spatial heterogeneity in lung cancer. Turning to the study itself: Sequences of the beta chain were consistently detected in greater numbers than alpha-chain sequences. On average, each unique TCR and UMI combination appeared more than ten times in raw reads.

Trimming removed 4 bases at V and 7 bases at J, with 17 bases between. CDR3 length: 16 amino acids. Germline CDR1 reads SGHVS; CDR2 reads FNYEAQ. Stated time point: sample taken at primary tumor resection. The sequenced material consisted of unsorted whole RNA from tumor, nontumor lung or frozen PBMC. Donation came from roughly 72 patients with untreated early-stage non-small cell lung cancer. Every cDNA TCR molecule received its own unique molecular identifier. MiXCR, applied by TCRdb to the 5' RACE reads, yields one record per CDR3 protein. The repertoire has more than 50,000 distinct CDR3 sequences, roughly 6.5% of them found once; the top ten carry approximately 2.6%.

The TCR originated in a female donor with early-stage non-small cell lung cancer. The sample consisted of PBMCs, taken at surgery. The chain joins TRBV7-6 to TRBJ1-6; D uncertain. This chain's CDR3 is CASSSGRPGSNSPLHF. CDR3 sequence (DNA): TGTGCCAGCAGCTCGGGGAGACCGGGTTCAAATTCACCCCTCCACTTT.